The clone carrying this T cell receptor (beta chain) has ten or more counts. What it binds is not known. These data belong to a study of T cells in Graves' hyperthyroidism and ophthalmopathy. Findings and caveats of the study: Peripheral blood also featured most of the thyroid clonotypes expanded above 0.001.

TCR beta CDR3 sequences were amplified from RNA transcripts. The study used the HTBI primer set for a first-round RT-PCR of the TCR CDR3. TCRdb re-derived calls from the multiplex PCR reads in MiXCR, one entry per CDR3 protein. The sample yields about 290,000 distinct CDR3 sequences, 15% to 20% seen once. CDR3 length equals 15 residues. Germline values: CDR1 LGHDT, CDR2 YNNKEL (reference sequence). Trimming shortened V by 0 bases and J by 7 bases, and 15 bases separated the two germline ends. Specimen: blood. The chain carries TRBV3-1 and TRBJ1-1; no firm D call. This TCR was recovered from a woman aged 55 to 70 with Graves' ophthalmopathy. DNA for the CDR3: TGTGCCAGCAGCCAAGATAAGAAGGCGGTTAGTGAAGCTTTCTTT. Its translation: CASSQDKKAVSEAFF.